One sample yielded the 18 T cell receptor beta chains listed below, sequenced in a study of CD8+ T cells in alopecia areata. Sequencing templates came from extracted RNA that was reverse transcribed into cDNA. Libraries were prepared by immunoSEQ multiplex PCR; TCRdb keeps only in-frame clonotypes and omits some of them. The data contain roughly 150,000 clones, 54% of them seen just once; the ten biggest clones take up approximately 15%. Specified treatment: oral pan-JAK inhibitor, 5-10 mg twice daily. Sequencing used CD8+ T cells sorted from blood, obtained at week 4, from a patient treated with tofacitinib. These receptors all come from a human donor with alopecia areata.

The chain couples TRBV6-1 to TRBJ2-7, with no clear D. V lost 0 bases and J 6 bases, leaving 15 bases between the germline ends. Germline CDR1 MNHNS, CDR2 SASEGT. The CDR3 consists of 15 residues. As DNA, the CDR3 is TGTGCCAGCAGTGAAGCGAAGAATACGTTTCCCGAGCAGTACTTC. It is translated as CASSEAKNTFPEQYF.

The J gene is TRBJ2-3, the V gene TRBV9; D ambiguous. CDR1 SGDLS and CDR2 YYNGEE come from the germline V gene. The CDR3 has 18 residues. The V and J ends lost 4 bases and 1 base respectively, with 22 bases between them. The DNA of the CDR3 is TGTGCCAGCAGCCTCCGTCAGTCGATGGGCCTGCGCACAGATACGCAGTATTTT. The encoded protein is CASSLRQSMGLRTDTQYF.

This clone came up a few times. The J gene is TRBJ1-2, the V gene TRBV5-5; weak D call: TRBD1 (5 bases). CDR1 is SGHKS, CDR2 YYEKEE, per germline (reference sequence). Trimming cost V 2 bases and J 0 bases, with 14 bases left between them. The CDR3 covers 16 residues. The chain's CDR3 is CASSLAGVQANYGYTF. CDR3 bases: TGTGCCAGCAGCTTAGCGGGGGTCCAGGCTAACTATGGCTACACCTTC.

J is TRBJ2-5 and V is TRBV29-1, with 7 bases identical to TRBD1. This CDR3 region has 11 residues. The germline V gene has CDR1 SQVTM and CDR2 ANQGSEA. J gave up 3 bases and V 6 bases, and 1 base lay outside the gene matches. The CDR3 region has the DNA TGCAGCGTCACAGGGGAAGAGACCCAGTACTTC. Translated: CSVTGEETQYF.

This clone was seen just once. This chain uses TRBV29-1 with TRBJ1-5; D unresolved. Germline V gene sequence: CDR1 SQVTM, CDR2 ANQGSEA. The V and J ends lost 7 bases and 2 bases respectively, with 12 bases between them. This CDR3 comprises 13 residues. The CDR3 sequence: CSGRVWGNQPQHF. The CDR3 bases are TGCAGCGGAAGGGTTTGGGGCAATCAGCCCCAGCATTTT. The full variable domain, in which reference TRBV29-1 and TRBJ1-5 provide the parts outside the CDR3, is SAVISQKPSRDICQRGTSLTIQCQVDSQVTMMFWYRQQPGQSLTLIATANQGSEATYESGFVIDKFPISRPNLTFSTLTVSNMSPEDSSIYLCSGRVWGNQPQHFGDGTRLSIL.

In this sample, this clone turned up a few times. Additional DNA sequences in this sample encode the identical CDR3. The rearrangement uses TRBV9 and TRBJ2-1; D call uncertain. Germline V lookup: CDR1 SGDLS, CDR2 YYNGEE. The CDR3 loop spans 12 amino acids. V was clipped by 0 bases and J by 6 bases, with 4 bases between them. In nucleotides, the CDR3 is TGTGCCAGCAGCGTAGACGGCAATGAGCAGTTCTTC. The encoded protein is CASSVDGNEQFF.

The chain couples TRBV30 to TRBJ1-2; D gene uncertain. Trimming left V 4 bases short and J 0 bases short, with 9 bases between. The germline CDR1 and CDR2 sequences are GTSNPN and SVGIG (reference sequence). This CDR3 is built from 13 residues. Here the CDR3 reads CAWTADTNYGYTF. DNA for the CDR3: TGTGCCTGGACGGCAGATACTAACTATGGCTACACCTTC.

The J gene is TRBJ2-2, the V gene TRBV29-1; 7 nucleotides match TRBD1. The CDR3 extends over 12 amino acids. The V gene end was trimmed by 7 bases and the J gene end by 4 bases; junction bases not matched to a gene: 3. Germline V gene data show CDR1 as SQVTM and CDR2 as ANQGSEA. DNA for the CDR3: TGCAGCGGACAGGGTGGCACCGGGGAGCTGTTTTTT. As protein: CSGQGGTGELFF.

The chain recombines TRBV4-2 with TRBJ1-1; D perhaps matches TRBD1 (5 bases). The CDR3 is made up of 14 amino acids. Per germline, CDR1 LGHNA and CDR2 YNFKEQ. The ends were cut back, 5 bases at V and 1 base at J, with 11 bases in the middle. As DNA, the CDR3 is TGTGCCAGCAGCGGCAGGGAGAGGAACACTGAAGCTTTCTTT. It yields the protein CASSGRERNTEAFF.

This clone was seen a handful of times. This chain uses TRBV29-1 with TRBJ1-2; no reliable D call. This CDR3 spans 13 amino acids. From germline, CDR1 is SQVTM and CDR2 ANQGSEA. V was pared by 6 bases and J by 0 bases, with 11 bases between. This CDR3 reads CSVGPTANYGYTF. Here the CDR3 DNA reads TGCAGCGTAGGCCCCACAGCTAACTATGGCTACACCTTC. Combining the CDR3 with reference TRBV29-1 and TRBJ1-2 gives the whole variable domain SAVISQKPSRDICQRGTSLTIQCQVDSQVTMMFWYRQQPGQSLTLIATANQGSEATYESGFVIDKFPISRPNLTFSTLTVSNMSPEDSSIYLCSVGPTANYGYTFGSGTRLTVV.

A few counts support this clone. The chain has TRBV6-1 and TRBJ2-7; 7 bases agree with TRBD2. The V and J ends lost 3 bases and 5 bases, in that order; junction bases with no gene match: 10. The CDR3 loop spans 15 amino acids. Germline V gives CDR1 MNHNS, CDR2 SASEGT. CDR3 DNA sequence: TGTGCCAGCAGTGATTTGAGGGACTATCACGACGAGCAGTACTTC. It encodes CASSDLRDYHDEQYF.

This chain joins TRBV13 and TRBJ1-5; D remains ambiguous. The CDR3 runs to 14 residues. Germline assignment: CDR1 PRHDT and CDR2 FYEKMQ (reference sequence). V was shortened by 3 bases and J by 1 base, with 7 bases between the two germline ends. The CDR3 region is CASSFGGSNQPQHF. The DNA of the CDR3 is TGTGCCAGCAGCTTTGGCGGCAGCAATCAGCCCCAGCATTTT.

This clone was seen a few times. The chain uses TRBV4-1 and TRBJ1-1, with a possible D match to TRBD1 (5 bases). The germline gives CDR1 MGHRA, CDR2 YSYEKL. Trimming removed 1 base from V and 2 bases from J, with 8 bases in between. The CDR3 has 14 residues. CDR3 DNA sequence: TGCGCCAGCAGCCAAGTGGGGGGAAACACTGAAGCTTTCTTT. Amino acid sequence: CASSQVGGNTEAFF.

The rearrangement links TRBV27 to TRBJ2-7; unclear D gene. The CDR3 is 13 amino acids. Germline values: CDR1 MNHEY, CDR2 SMNVEV (reference sequence). Trimming cost V 3 bases and J 7 bases, with 13 bases left between them. The CDR3: CASSLAGPLEQYF. The DNA for the CDR3 is TGTGCCAGCAGTTTGGCAGGCCCCCTAGAGCAGTACTTC.

This chain connects TRBV6-5 to TRBJ2-7; D gene uncertain. Germline values: CDR1 MNHEY, CDR2 SVGAGI. CDR3 length: 13 residues. V lost 1 base, J lost 6 bases, and 10 bases lay in between. This CDR3 is CASSYYGSLEQYF. The CDR3 DNA follows: TGTGCCAGCAGTTACTACGGTAGTCTCGAGCAGTACTTC.

Of note for this clone: The junction departs from the called germline gene at one end, perhaps through a read error. The V gene is TRBV9, the J gene TRBJ1-5; unclear D gene. The CDR3 has 13 amino acids. Germline values: CDR1 SGDLS, CDR2 YYNGEE. The CDR3: CAGSPGGNQPQHF. The CDR3 DNA sequence: TGTGCCGGCAGCCCTGGTGGGAATCAGCCCCAGCATTTT.

V usage is TRBV29-1 and J usage is TRBJ2-5, with 8 bases identical to TRBD1. The trim removed 4 bases at V and 7 bases at J, leaving 8 bases unmatched. Germline lookup yields CDR1 SQVTM and CDR2 ANQGSEA. The CDR3 is made up of 13 amino acids. The CDR3 loop is CSVGPGGGLTQYF. Written as DNA, the CDR3 is TGCAGCGTTGGCCCAGGGGGCGGACTGACCCAGTACTTC. Supplemented by reference TRBV29-1 and TRBJ2-5, the full variable domain reads SAVISQKPSRDICQRGTSLTIQCQVDSQVTMMFWYRQQPGQSLTLIATANQGSEATYESGFVIDKFPISRPNLTFSTLTVSNMSPEDSSIYLCSVGPGGGLTQYFGPGTRLLVL.

The CDR3 region is CASSSTSGVETQYF. The CDR3 DNA reads TGTGCCAGCAGCTCGACTAGCGGGGTTGAGACCCAGTACTTC. The rearrangement joins TRBV27 to TRBJ2-5, with 11 positions matching TRBD2. Germline lookup yields CDR1 MNHEY and CDR2 SMNVEV (reference sequence). This CDR3 has 14 amino acids. V lost 6 bases and J lost 5; bases outside the gene matches: 5.